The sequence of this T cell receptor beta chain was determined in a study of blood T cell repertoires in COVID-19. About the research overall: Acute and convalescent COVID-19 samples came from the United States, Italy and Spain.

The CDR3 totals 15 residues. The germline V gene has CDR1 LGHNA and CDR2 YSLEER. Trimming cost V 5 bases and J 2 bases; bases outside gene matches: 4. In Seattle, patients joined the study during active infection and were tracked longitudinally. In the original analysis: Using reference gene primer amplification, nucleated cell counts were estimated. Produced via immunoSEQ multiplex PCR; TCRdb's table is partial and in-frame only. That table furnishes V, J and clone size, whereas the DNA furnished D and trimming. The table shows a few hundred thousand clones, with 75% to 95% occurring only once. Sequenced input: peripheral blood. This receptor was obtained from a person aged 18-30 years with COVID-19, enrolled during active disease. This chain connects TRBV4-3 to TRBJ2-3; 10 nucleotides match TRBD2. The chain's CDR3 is CASSVLAGVTDTQYF. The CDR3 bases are TGCGCCAGCAGCGTTCTAGCGGGAGTCACAGATACGCAGTATTTT.